The sequence of this T cell receptor beta chain was determined in a study of memory B cells and T cells in multiple sclerosis. Germline CDR1 LGHNA, CDR2 YNFKEQ. Trimming pared 0 bases from V and 5 bases from J, leaving 5 bases between. The CDR3 loop spans 13 amino acids. After stimulus-free culture, autoproliferating CFSE-dim and non-proliferating CFSE-high T cells were sequenced separately. Pooled replicate wells came from about 50 million CFSE-labeled PBMCs cultured less than eight days without stimulus. Remarks on this clone: The antigen remains unidentified.

Assay: immunoSEQ multiplex PCR; the TCRdb copy retains only in-frame clones and omits some. The sample lists 35,000 to 55,000 clones; almost 85% were seen once. Sequencing was performed on PBMCs from blood kept in culture. The V gene is TRBV4-2, the J gene TRBJ1-5, with D hard to call. The TCR sequence derives from a human donor with multiple sclerosis. As DNA, the CDR3 is TGTGCCAGCAGCCAAGAGCCATATCAGCCCCAGCATTTT. Translation gives CASSQEPYQPQHF.